This TCR beta chain came from a study of blood T cell repertoires in COVID-19. Study overall: Samples taken during acute and convalescent COVID-19 were collected in the United States, Italy and Spain.

Per the germline V gene, CDR1 is LGHNA and CDR2 is YSLEER. This CDR3 is 16 amino acids long. J lost 8 bases, V lost 5 bases, and 17 bases had no gene match. This clone has only one observation. Using immunoSEQ multiplex PCR, the repertoire was profiled, and TCRdb retains in-frame clones only, with some absent. Here the sample spans about 340,000 clones, 90% to 95% being singletons. Sequencing was performed on peripheral blood. The sequence was obtained from a woman between 18 and 30 years old who had recovered from COVID-19. The chain has TRBV4-3 and TRBJ2-7; 8 bases fit TRBD2. CDR3 in DNA: TGCGCCAGCAGCTCCCGTCGAACTAGCGGTATCCACAAGCAGTACGTC. It specifies CASSSRRTSGIHKQYV.